This T cell receptor (beta chain) comes out of a study of blood T cell repertoires in COVID-19. Germline V gives CDR1 LNHDA, CDR2 SQIVND (reference sequence). The V gene lost 10 bases and the J gene lost 0 bases, with 16 bases spanning the gap. This CDR3 contains 15 residues. Assay: immunoSEQ multiplex PCR; the TCRdb copy retains only in-frame clones and omits some. There are roughly 120,000 clones in the sample; over 80% occur only once, and 18% lies in the top ten. This clonotype was obtained from an older woman with acute or convalescent COVID-19. The chain carries TRBV19 and TRBJ1-5; no reliable D call. Sequencing was done on a sample of peripheral blood. Written as DNA, the CDR3 is TGTGCCACTAAAACAGCTGCCTATAGCAATCAGCCCCAGCATTTT. It encodes CATKTAAYSNQPQHF.